This T cell receptor beta chain was profiled in a study of T cells in Graves' hyperthyroidism and ophthalmopathy. The overall study: The authors collected peripheral blood at initial diagnosis, before any treatment. Points from the study as a whole: The model foresaw ophthalmopathy a median roughly 6.6 months prior to onset. Peripheral blood also featured most of the thyroid clonotypes expanded above 0.001.

Clinical symptoms, serum thyroxine and TRAb, thyroid ultrasound and orbital computed tomography were used for the diagnoses. Amplified regions were TCR beta CDR3 sequences from RNA transcripts. The HTBI primer set drove a first-round RT-PCR of the TCR CDR3. TCRdb recomputed calls from the multiplex PCR reads with MiXCR, one row per CDR3 protein. In the table there are 460,000 or so distinct CDR3 sequences, under 15% of which are singletons. The ends lost 4 bases at V and 2 bases at J; junction bases unmatched: 0. The CDR3 sequence is 13 residues long. Per germline, CDR1 LGHNT and CDR2 FRNRAP. This clonotype was detected ten times or more. The antigen is not known.

The TCR originated in a woman between 18 and 29 years old with Graves' hyperthyroidism. The sequencing input was blood. This rearrangement joins TRBV12-5 to TRBJ2-5, with 8 bases fitting TRBD2. The CDR3 loop reads CASGSGGQETQYF. The CDR3 DNA is TGTGCTAGTGGTTCGGGGGGGCAAGAGACCCAGTACTTC.